Shown below are 8 T cell receptor beta chains from a single sample sequenced in a study of blood T cell repertoires in COVID-19. The protocol was immunoSEQ multiplex PCR, while the TCRdb copy is restricted to in-frame clones and leaves out a portion. The table includes fewer than 85,000 clones, 70% to 80% detected once. The sequenced sample was peripheral blood. These TCRs come from a man aged 60 to 75 with active or convalescent COVID-19.

In this sample, this clone is large. This sequence joins TRBV7-9 and TRBJ2-7; perhaps TRBD1 as D (5 bases). CDR1 is SEHNR, CDR2 FQNEAQ, per germline (reference sequence). V gave up 1 base and J gave up 2 bases, with 15 bases separating them. This CDR3 contains 16 residues. The CDR3 region has the DNA TGTGCCAGCAGCTTAGAGTCAGGGTCAACTCCCTACGAGCAGTACTTC. Translated: CASSLESGSTPYEQYF.

The chain recombines TRBV5-1 with TRBJ2-3; D possibly corresponds to TRBD2 (5 bases). Germline V gene lookup returns CDR1 SGHRS and CDR2 YFSETQ. V gave up 4 bases and J gave up 1 base, with 10 bases separating them. The CDR3 runs to 14 residues. In DNA, the CDR3 is TGCGCCAGCAGCCTCAACGGGGGCACAGATACGCAGTATTTT. Translated, it gives CASSLNGGTDTQYF.

The chain employs TRBV4-3 and TRBJ2-7; 10 bases map to TRBD2. Trimming removed 1 base from V and 4 bases from J; junction bases left unmatched: 4. This CDR3 spans 15 amino acids. CDR1 is LGHNA, CDR2 YSLEER, per germline. CDR3 nucleotide sequence: TGCGCCAGCAGCCAAGCGGCTAGCGGGGGTTACGAGCAGTACTTC. This sequence encodes CASSQAASGGYEQYF.

This chain connects TRBV13 to TRBJ1-2, with 8 bases lining up with TRBD1. The CDR3 sequence is 18 residues long. The V segment lost 5 bases and the J segment 2 bases; nucleotides outside the gene matches: 16. Germline CDR1 PRHDT, CDR2 FYEKMQ (reference sequence). CDR3 DNA sequence: TGTGCCAGCAGCCCGCGTCTGACTCCGGGACAGGCGAACTATGGCTACACCTTC. Translated: CASSPRLTPGQANYGYTF.

This sequence joins TRBV30 and TRBJ2-5; 12 bases fit TRBD2. The CDR3 spans 21 residues. J gave up 2 bases and V 2 bases, and 21 bases lay outside the gene matches. Germline-derived CDR1 and CDR2 are GTSNPN and SVGIG (reference sequence). This chain's CDR3 is CAWSLPRSSGGAGVPQETQYF. The CDR3 DNA follows: TGTGCCTGGAGTCTCCCCCGGTCTAGCGGGGGGGCCGGAGTACCTCAAGAGACCCAGTACTTC.

To note about this clone: A read error may account for a junction end that differs from germline. The chain links TRBV6-2 or TRBV6-3 to TRBJ2-3, with D perhaps TRBD2 (5 bases). The CDR3 covers 13 residues. CDR1 is MNHEY, CDR2 SVGEGT, per germline. The CDR3 nucleotides are TGTGCCAGCACTTACACACGAGGGGATACGCAGTATTTT. Amino acids: CASTYTRGDTQYF.

The V and J genes are TRBV2 and TRBJ1-6; 11 positions match TRBD1. J was trimmed by 5 bases and V by 4 bases; bases with no gene match: 1. Per germline, CDR1 SNHLY and CDR2 FYNNEI. This CDR3 contains 15 residues. The CDR3: CASSGDRGNNSPLHF. The CDR3 bases are TGTGCCAGCAGTGGGGACAGGGGGAATAATTCACCCCTCCACTTT.

This chain connects TRBV7-9 to TRBJ2-7; tentative D call: TRBD1 (8 bases). CDR1 and CDR2 (germline): SEHNR, FQNEAQ (reference sequence). Trimming left V 5 bases short and J 4 bases short, with 15 bases between. The CDR3 contains 14 residues. The CDR3: CASSVTGEGYEQYF. The CDR3 coding sequence is TGTGCCAGCAGCGTGACAGGGGAGGGGTACGAGCAGTACTTC. The whole variable domain, filled in from reference TRBV7-9 and TRBJ2-7, reads DTGVSQNPRHKITKRGQNVTFRCDPISEHNRLYWYRQTLGQGPEFLTYFQNEAQLEKSRLLSDRFSAERPKGSFSTLEIQRTEQGDSAMYLCASSVTGEGYEQYFGPGTRLTVT.